What follows describes a single TCR beta chain. Antigen specificity is unknown. The culture ran for 10 days before CD4+ T cells were isolated. Each participant received a vaccine that was either BNT162b2 or mRNA-1273, given as two doses. At days 3 and 7, half of the medium was exchanged for IL-2 medium. The data are from a study of vaccination effects on CD4 cells after COVID-19. Across the whole study: Following the second dose by a median of 72 days, the post-vaccine samples were obtained. Study observations and caveats: Infection-derived and vaccine-derived clones contracted markedly late after vaccination. Healthy vaccine recipients' vaccine-induced clones were almost all SARS-CoV-2 mono-reactive.

Profiled with immunoSEQ multiplex PCR; TCRdb holds only in-frame clones, not every one. There are 42,000 or so clones in the sample; approximately 72% occur only once, and about 8.6% lies in the top ten. This specimen was CD4+ T cells from PBMCs cultured without peptide, taken after COVID-19 vaccination. The receptor comes from a human donor who received a COVID-19 vaccine.

This CDR3 is CASSEAPPQRPEQFF. CDR3 in DNA: TGTGCCAGCAGTGAAGCTCCACCTCAACGCCCTGAGCAGTTCTTC. The chain employs TRBV2 and TRBJ2-1; D call uncertain. Trimming took off 0 bases at V and 9 bases at J, with 15 bases between the two ends. The germline gives CDR1 SNHLY, CDR2 FYNNEI. The CDR3 consists of 15 residues.